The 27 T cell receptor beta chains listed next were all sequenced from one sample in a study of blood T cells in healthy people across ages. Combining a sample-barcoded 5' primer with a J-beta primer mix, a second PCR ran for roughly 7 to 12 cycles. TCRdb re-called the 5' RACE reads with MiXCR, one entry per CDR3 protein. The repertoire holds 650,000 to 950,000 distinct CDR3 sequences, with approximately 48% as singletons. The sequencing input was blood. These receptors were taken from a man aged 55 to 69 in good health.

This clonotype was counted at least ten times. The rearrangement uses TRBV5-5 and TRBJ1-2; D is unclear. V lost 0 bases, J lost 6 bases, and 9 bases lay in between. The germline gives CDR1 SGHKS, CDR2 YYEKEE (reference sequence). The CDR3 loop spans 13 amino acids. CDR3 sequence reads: CASSLEGYDGYTF. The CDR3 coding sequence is TGTGCCAGCAGCTTGGAAGGGTATGATGGCTACACCTTC.

CDR3 sequence (DNA): TGTGCCAGCAGCTTAGAGGACAGGGAAGAGACCCAGTACTTC. This sequence encodes CASSLEDREETQYF. The V call is TRBV7-8, the J call TRBJ2-5; 8 positions agree with TRBD1. Germline trimming cut 1 base from V and 3 bases from J; bases unmatched to any gene: 1. The CDR3 sequence is 14 residues long. The germline V gene encodes CDR1 SGHVS and CDR2 FQNEAQ.

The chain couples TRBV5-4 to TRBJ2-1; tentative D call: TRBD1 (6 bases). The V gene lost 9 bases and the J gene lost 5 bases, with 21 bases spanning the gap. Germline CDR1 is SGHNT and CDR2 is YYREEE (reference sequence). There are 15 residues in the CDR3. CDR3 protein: CATFRRDKHNNEQFF. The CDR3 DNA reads TGTGCCACCTTCCGTAGGGACAAGCATAACAATGAGCAGTTCTTC.

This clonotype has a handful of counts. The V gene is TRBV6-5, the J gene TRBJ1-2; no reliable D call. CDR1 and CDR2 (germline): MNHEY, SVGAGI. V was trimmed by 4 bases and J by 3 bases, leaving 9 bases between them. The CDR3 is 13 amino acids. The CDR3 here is CASSLTVDYGYTF. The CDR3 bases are TGTGCCAGCAGTTTAACAGTGGACTATGGCTACACCTTC.

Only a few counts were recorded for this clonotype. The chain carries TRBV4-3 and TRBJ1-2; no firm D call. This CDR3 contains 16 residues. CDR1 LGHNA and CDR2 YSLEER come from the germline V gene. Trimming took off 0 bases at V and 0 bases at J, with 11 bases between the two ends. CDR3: CASSQEAAETNYGYTF. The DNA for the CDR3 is TGCGCCAGCAGCCAAGAGGCGGCAGAAACTAACTATGGCTACACCTTC.

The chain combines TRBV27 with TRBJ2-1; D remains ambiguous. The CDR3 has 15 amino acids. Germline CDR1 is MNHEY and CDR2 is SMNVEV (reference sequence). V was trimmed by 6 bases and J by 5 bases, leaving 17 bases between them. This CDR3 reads CASSPRSGRNNEQFF. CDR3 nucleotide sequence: TGTGCCAGCAGCCCCCGATCGGGCAGGAACAATGAGCAGTTCTTC.

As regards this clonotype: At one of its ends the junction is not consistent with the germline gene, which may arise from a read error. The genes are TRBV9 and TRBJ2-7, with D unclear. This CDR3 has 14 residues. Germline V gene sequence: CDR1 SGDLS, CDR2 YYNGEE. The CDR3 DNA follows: TGTACCAGCAGCGTAGCTGTTGGGACCTACGAGCAGTACTTC. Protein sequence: CTSSVAVGTYEQYF.

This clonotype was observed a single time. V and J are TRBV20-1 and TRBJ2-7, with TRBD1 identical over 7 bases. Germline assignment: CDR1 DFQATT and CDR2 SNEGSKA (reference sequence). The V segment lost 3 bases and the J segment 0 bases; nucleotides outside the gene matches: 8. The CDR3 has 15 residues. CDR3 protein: CSARDRQGASYEQYF. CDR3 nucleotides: TGCAGTGCTAGGGATCGACAGGGCGCCTCCTACGAGCAGTACTTC.

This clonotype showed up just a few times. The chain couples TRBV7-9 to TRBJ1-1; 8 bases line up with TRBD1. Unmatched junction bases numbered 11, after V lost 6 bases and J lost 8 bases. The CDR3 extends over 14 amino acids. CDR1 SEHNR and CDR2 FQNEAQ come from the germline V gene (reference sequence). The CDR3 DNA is TGTGCCAGCAGACCAGGGGGCGGATCCCGCGAAGCTTTCTTT. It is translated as CASRPGGGSREAFF.

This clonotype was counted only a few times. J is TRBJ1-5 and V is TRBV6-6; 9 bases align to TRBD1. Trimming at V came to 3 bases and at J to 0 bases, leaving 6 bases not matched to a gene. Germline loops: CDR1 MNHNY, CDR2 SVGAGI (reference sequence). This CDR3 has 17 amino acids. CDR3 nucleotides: TGTGCCAGCAGTTATAAAGGACAGGGGTATAGCAATCAGCCCCAGCATTTT. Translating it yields CASSYKGQGYSNQPQHF.

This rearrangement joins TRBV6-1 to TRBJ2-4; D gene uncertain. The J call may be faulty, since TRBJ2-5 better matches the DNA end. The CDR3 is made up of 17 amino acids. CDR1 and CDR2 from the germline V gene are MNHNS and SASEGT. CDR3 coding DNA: TGTGCCAGCAGTGATGTGGGGTCAGGCTATGCCCAAGAGACCCAGTACTTC. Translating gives CASSDVGSGYAQETQYF.

This CDR3 reads CASSPPAYETQYF. The DNA of the CDR3 is TGTGCCAGCTCACCACCGGCTTACGAGACCCAGTACTTC. The chain carries TRBV18 and TRBJ2-5; D is ambiguous. The germline V gene has CDR1 KGHSH and CDR2 LQKENI. V was pared by 0 bases and J by 5 bases, with 7 bases between. The CDR3 spans 13 residues.

This CDR3 is CASRSQGFGRETQYF. The CDR3 bases are TGTGCCAGCAGATCGCAGGGATTTGGAAGGGAGACCCAGTACTTC. The rearrangement joins TRBV7-2 to TRBJ2-5, with D perhaps TRBD1 (5 bases). V lost 6 bases and J lost 5, with 19 bases in between. Germline V lookup: CDR1 SGHTA, CDR2 FQGNSA. CDR3 length equals 15 residues. The variable domain in full, with the rest retrieved from reference TRBV7-2 and TRBJ2-5, is GAGVSQSPSNKVTEKGKDVELRCDPISGHTALYWYRQSLGQGLEFLIYFQGNSAPDKSGLPSDRFSAERTGGSVSTLTIQRTQQEDSAVYLCASRSQGFGRETQYFGPGTRLLVL.

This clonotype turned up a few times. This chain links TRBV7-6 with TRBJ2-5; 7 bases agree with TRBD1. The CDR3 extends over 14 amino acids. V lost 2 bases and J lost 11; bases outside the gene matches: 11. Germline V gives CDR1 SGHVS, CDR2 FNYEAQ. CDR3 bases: TGTGCCAGCAGCTTATCAAGGGGGCAGGAAGAGCAGTACTTC. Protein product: CASSLSRGQEEQYF.

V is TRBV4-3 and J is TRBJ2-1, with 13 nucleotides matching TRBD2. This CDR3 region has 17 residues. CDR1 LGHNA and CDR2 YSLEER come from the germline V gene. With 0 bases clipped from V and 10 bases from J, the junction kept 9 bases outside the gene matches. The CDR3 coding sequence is TGCGCCAGCAGCCAAGATCTAGGACTAGCGGGGGCCTCCGAGCAGTTCTTC. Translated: CASSQDLGLAGASEQFF.

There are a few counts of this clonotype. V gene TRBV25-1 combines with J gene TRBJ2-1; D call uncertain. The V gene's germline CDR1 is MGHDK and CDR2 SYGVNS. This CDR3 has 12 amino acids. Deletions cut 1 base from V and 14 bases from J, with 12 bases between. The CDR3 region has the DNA TGTGCCAGCAGTGAATGGGCGGCCCAGAAGTTCTTC. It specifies CASSEWAAQKFF.

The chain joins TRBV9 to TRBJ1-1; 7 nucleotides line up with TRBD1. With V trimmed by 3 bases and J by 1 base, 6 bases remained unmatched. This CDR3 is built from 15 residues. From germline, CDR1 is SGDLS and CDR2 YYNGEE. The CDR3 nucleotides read TGTGCCAGCAGCGGGGACAGTTTAGGGAACACTGAAGCTTTCTTT. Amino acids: CASSGDSLGNTEAFF.

CDR3 coding DNA: TGCAGCGTGACCGGGGGACAGGTTAATGAAAAACTGTTTTTT. Protein: CSVTGGQVNEKLFF. V gene TRBV29-1 combines with J gene TRBJ1-4, with 8 bases identical to TRBD1. Per germline, CDR1 SQVTM and CDR2 ANQGSEA. Unmatched junction bases numbered 7, after V lost 6 bases and J lost 4 bases. This CDR3 contains 14 residues.

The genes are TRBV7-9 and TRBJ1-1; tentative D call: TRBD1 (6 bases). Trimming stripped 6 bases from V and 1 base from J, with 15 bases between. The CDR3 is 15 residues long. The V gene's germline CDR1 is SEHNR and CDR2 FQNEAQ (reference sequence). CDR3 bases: TGTGCCAGCAGTCCTAGGGGGACACCGAACACTGAAGCTTTCTTT. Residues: CASSPRGTPNTEAFF.

The CDR3 nucleotides read TGTGCCAGCGGGGACAGGGGGTTAGAAAAACTGTTTTTT. Its translation: CASGDRGLEKLFF. V gene TRBV7-2 combines with J gene TRBJ1-4; 11 nucleotides agree with TRBD1. Per germline, CDR1 SGHTA and CDR2 FQGNSA. This CDR3 region has 13 residues. The trim removed 8 bases at V and 8 bases at J, leaving 4 bases unmatched.

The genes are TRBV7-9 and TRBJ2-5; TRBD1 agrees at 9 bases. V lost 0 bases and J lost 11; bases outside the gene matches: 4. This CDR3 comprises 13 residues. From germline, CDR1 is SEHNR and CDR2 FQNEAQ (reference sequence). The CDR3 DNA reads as TGTGCCAGCAGCTTAGCGGGACAGGGTGCGCAGTACTTC. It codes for CASSLAGQGAQYF. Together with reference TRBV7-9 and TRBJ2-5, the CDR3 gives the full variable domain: DTGVSQNPRHKITKRGQNVTFRCDPISEHNRLYWYRQTLGQGPEFLTYFQNEAQLEKSRLLSDRFSAERPKGSFSTLEIQRTEQGDSAMYLCASSLAGQGAQYFGPGTRLLVL.

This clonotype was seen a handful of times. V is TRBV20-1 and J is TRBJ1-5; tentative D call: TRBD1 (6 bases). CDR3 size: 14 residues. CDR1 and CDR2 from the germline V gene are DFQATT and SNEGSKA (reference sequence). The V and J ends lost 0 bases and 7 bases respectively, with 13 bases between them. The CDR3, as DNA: TGCAGTGCTAGAGATCCCAAGGGGGGACAGCCCCAGCATTTT. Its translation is CSARDPKGGQPQHF.

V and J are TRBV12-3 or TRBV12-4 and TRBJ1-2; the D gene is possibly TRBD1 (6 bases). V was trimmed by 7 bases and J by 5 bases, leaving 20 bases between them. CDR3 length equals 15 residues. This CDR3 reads CASNLHRDTGYGYTF. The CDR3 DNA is TGTGCCAGCAACCTACACCGGGACACGGGTTATGGCTACACCTTC.

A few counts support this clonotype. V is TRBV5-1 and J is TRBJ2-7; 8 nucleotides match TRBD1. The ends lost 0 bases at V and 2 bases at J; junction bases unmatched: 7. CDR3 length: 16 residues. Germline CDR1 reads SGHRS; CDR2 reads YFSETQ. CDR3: CASSLGATGAPYEQYF. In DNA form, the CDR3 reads TGCGCCAGCAGCTTGGGGGCGACAGGGGCCCCCTACGAGCAGTACTTC. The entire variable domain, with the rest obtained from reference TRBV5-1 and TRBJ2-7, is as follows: KAGVTQTPRYLIKTRGQQVTLSCSPISGHRSVSWYQQTPGQGLQFLFEYFSETQRNKGNFPGRFSGRQFSNSRSEMNVSTLELGDSALYLCASSLGATGAPYEQYFGPGTRLTVT.

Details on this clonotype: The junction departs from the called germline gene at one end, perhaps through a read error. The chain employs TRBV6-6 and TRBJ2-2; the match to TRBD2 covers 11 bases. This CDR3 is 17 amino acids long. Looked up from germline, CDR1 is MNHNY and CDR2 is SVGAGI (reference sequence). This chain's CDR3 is CASTITSGGTNTEELFF. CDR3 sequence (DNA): TGTGCCAGCACTATAACTAGCGGGGGAACGAACACCGAGGAGCTGTTTTTT.

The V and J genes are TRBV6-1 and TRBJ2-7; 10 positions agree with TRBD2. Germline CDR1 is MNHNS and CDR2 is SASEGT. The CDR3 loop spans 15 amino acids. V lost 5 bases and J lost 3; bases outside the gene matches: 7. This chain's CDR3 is CASSPTSGANYEQYF. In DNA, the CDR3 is TGTGCCAGCAGTCCTACTAGCGGGGCCAACTACGAGCAGTACTTC.

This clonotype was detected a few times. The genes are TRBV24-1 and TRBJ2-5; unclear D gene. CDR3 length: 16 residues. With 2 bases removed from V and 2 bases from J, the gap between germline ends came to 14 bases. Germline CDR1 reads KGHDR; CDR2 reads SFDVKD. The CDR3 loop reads CATSDSAVKFQETQYF. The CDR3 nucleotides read TGTGCCACCAGTGATTCCGCAGTAAAGTTTCAAGAGACCCAGTACTTC.